The T cell receptor beta chain described here comes from a study of blood T cell repertoires in COVID-19 (dated by TCRdb to 2018 to 2020). Regarding the complete study: Samples covering the acute and convalescent phases of COVID-19 were provided by collaborators in the United States, Italy and Spain. The samples were drawn from the first 160 participants of the ongoing ImmuneRACE study and from 950 to 1,500 subjects provided by 6 global collaborators. The repertoires were made available in a free public database intended to serve as a resource for research on the immune response to SARS-CoV-2. Subjects who had been exposed to COVID-19, were actively infected with it, or had recovered from it provided the deeply sampled blood TCRbeta repertoires that made up the dataset. The sample metadata nearly always contained a de-identified subject ID, COVID-19 status, age in years and sex. Where HLA class I and class II types were available, the types were taken from metadata supplied by the sample provider, not from assay-based typing. The material from the prospective study consisted of cDNA or gDNA derived from T cells, B-cell-depleted T cells, or PBMCs. Points the paper makes about the study in general: How much clinical and demographic metadata was included differed by source and by participant, and the metadata was provided uncurated.

The germline V gene supplies CDR1 SQVTM and CDR2 ANQGSEA. Including the terminal cysteine and phenylalanine, the CDR3 comprises 12 residues. CDR3 DNA is the only sequence kept; it has 36 bases, read in frame from the first base. At the junction V is shortened by 5 bases and J by 2 bases, with 8 bases in between. Worth noting for this clone: It lacks a known antigen. Within one base of it there is no much larger clone, and no base qualities were kept.

Collaborating institutions collected whole blood in K2EDTA tubes following their own protocols. Collaborator samples were shipped for TCRbeta analysis as frozen whole blood, isolated PBMCs, or DNA extracted from either sample type. The immunoSEQ Assay, a bias-controlled multiplex PCR, was used to amplify TCRbeta CDR3 regions from genomic DNA. Regarding the original processing steps: Nucleated cell counts per sample were estimated from amplification of reference gene primers within the assay. To quantify the absolute abundance of each unique TCRbeta CDR3 rearrangement, sequence reads were collapsed and filtered. For each sample, productive Simpson clonality was calculated by taking the square root of Simpson's diversity index across productive rearrangements. The table was pulled from immuneACCESS by TCRdb, which kept in-frame rearrangements only. Such tables lose some clones; where checked, under half of the loss comes from unresolved V genes, and the rest has no known cause. V and J calls plus clone size are reproduced from that table; the DNA served to infer D and trimming. The sample yields 200,000 to 300,000 clones; approximately 86% were counted once. Approximately 6.3% of the sample belongs to the ten largest clones.

Sequenced input: peripheral blood. The receptor was isolated from an older woman with active or convalescent COVID-19. The rearranged segments are TRBV29-1 and TRBJ2-3; D gene: possibly TRBD1, on 6 matching bases. CDR3 reads: CSVYRDTDTQYF. The nucleotide sequence is given as TGCAGCGTTTACAGGGACACAGATACGCAGTATTTT.